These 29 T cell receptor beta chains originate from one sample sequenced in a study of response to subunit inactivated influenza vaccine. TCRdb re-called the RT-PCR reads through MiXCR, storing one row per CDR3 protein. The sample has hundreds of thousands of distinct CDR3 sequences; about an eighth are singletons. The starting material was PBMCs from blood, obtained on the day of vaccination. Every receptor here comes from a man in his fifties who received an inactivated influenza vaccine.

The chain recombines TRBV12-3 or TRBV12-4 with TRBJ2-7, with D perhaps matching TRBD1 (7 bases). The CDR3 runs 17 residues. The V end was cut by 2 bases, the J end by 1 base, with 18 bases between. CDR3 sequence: CASSLLADVQGSYEQYF. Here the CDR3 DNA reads TGTGCCAGCAGTTTATTAGCGGACGTACAGGGGTCCTACGAGCAGTACTTC.

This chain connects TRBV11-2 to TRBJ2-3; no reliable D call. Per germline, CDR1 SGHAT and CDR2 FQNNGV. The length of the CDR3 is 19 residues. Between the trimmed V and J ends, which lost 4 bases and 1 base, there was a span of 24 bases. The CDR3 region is CASSSLPALHYSRTDTQYF. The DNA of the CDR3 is TGTGCCAGCAGCTCCCTCCCAGCGCTTCATTACAGCCGCACAGATACGCAGTATTTT.

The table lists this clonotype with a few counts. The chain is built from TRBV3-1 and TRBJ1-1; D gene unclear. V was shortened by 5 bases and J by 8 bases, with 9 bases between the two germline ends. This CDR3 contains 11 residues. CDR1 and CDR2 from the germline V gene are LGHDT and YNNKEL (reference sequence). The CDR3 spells CASSDGWEAFF. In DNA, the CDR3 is TGTGCCAGCAGCGATGGTTGGGAAGCTTTCTTT.

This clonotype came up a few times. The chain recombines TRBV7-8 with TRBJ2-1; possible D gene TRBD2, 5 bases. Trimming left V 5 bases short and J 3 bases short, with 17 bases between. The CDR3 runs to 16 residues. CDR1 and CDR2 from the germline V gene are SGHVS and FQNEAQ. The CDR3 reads CASSPSLLTNYNEQFF. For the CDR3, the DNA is TGTGCCAGCAGCCCTAGTTTGTTGACTAACTACAATGAGCAGTTCTTC.

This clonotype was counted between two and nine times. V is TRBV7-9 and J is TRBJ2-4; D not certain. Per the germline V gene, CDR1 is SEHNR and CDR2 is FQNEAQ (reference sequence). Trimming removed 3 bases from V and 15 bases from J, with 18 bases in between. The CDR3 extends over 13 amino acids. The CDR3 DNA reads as TGTGCCAGCAGCTTTGGAACTAATAGAGCCCTGTACTTC. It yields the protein CASSFGTNRALYF.

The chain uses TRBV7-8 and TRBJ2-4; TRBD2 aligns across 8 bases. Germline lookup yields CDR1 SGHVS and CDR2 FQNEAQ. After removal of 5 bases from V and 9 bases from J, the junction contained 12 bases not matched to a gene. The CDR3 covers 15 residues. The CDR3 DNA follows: TGTGCCAGCAGCCCGTCAACAATCGGGAGGGGCATTCAGTACTTC. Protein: CASSPSTIGRGIQYF.

The CDR3 DNA sequence: TGTGCCAGCAGCTTAACGTCGGGTCTAGCGGGAGAACAAGAGACCCAGTACTTC. Amino acids: CASSLTSGLAGEQETQYF. The rearrangement links TRBV7-3 to TRBJ2-5; 10 bases fit TRBD2. The V gene's germline CDR1 is SGHTA and CDR2 FQGTGA. V was clipped by 0 bases and J by 2 bases; unmatched bases: 9. The CDR3 is 18 amino acids.

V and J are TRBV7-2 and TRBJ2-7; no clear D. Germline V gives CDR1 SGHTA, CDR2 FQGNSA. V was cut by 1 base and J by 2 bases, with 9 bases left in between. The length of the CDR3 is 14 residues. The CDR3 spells CASSLVYITYEQYF. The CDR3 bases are TGTGCCAGCAGCTTAGTATACATCACCTACGAGCAGTACTTC.

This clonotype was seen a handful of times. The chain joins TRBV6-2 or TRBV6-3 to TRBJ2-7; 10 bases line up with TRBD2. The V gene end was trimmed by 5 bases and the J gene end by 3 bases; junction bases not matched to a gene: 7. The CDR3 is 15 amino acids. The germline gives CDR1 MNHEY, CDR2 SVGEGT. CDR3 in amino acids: CASSGLADPYYEQYF. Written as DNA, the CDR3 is TGTGCCAGCAGTGGACTAGCGGACCCTTACTACGAGCAGTACTTC.

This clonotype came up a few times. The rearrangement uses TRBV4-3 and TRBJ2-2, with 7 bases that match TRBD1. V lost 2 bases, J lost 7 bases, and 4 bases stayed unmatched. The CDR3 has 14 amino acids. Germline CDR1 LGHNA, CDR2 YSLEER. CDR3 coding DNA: TGCGCCAGCAGCCAAATACAGGGGTTCGGGGAGCTGTTTTTT. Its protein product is CASSQIQGFGELFF.

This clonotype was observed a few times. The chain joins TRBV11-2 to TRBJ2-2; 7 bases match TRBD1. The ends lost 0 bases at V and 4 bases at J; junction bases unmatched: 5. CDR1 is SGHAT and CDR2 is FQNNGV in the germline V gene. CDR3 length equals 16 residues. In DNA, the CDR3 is TGTGCCAGCAGCTTAGAGGGACAGCAACCCACCGGGGAGCTGTTTTTT. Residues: CASSLEGQQPTGELFF.

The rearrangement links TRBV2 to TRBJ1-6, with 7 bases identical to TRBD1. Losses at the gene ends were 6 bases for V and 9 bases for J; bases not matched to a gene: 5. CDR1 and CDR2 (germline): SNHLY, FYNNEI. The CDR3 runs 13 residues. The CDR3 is CASRMTGSSPLHF. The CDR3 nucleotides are TGTGCCAGCAGGATGACAGGGAGTTCACCCCTCCACTTT.

CDR3 sequence reads: CAISEVGETQYF. The CDR3 DNA reads TGTGCCATCAGTGAAGTTGGGGAGACCCAGTACTTC. This chain joins TRBV10-3 and TRBJ2-5, with D unclear. The CDR3 loop spans 12 amino acids. V was clipped by 3 bases and J by 5 bases, with 7 bases between them. Germline V lookup: CDR1 ENHRY, CDR2 SYGVKD.

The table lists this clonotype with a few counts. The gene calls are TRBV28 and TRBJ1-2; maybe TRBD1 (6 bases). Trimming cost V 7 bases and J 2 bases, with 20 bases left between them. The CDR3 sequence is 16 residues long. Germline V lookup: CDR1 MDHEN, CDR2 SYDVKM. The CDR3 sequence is CASTPPEGGLNYGYTF. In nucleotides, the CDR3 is TGTGCCAGCACCCCCCCGGAGGGGGGGTTGAACTATGGCTACACCTTC.

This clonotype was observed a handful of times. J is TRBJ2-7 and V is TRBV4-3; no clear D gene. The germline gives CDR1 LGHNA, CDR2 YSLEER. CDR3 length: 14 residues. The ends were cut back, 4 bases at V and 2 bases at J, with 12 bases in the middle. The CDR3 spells CASSPNALTYEQYF. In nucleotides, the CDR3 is TGCGCCAGCAGCCCCAACGCTTTAACCTACGAGCAGTACTTC.

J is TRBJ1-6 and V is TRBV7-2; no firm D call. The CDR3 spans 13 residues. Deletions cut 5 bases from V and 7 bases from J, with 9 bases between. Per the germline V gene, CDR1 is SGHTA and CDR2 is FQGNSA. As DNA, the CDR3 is TGTGCCAGCAGCCCGACACAGAATTCACCCCTCCACTTT. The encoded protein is CASSPTQNSPLHF.

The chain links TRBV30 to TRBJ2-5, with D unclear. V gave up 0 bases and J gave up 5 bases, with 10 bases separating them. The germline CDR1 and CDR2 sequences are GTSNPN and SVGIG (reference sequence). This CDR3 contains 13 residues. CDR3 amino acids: CAWSVRVGETQYF. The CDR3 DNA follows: TGTGCCTGGAGTGTCCGCGTAGGGGAGACCCAGTACTTC.

The CDR3 is CASSQESTGGPYGYTF. The DNA of the CDR3 is TGCGCCAGCAGCCAAGAATCCACAGGGGGGCCCTATGGCTACACCTTC. The chain combines TRBV4-1 with TRBJ1-2; TRBD1 matches 8 bases. The CDR3 consists of 16 residues. Germline trimming cut 0 bases from V and 4 bases from J; bases unmatched to any gene: 7. CDR1 MGHRA and CDR2 YSYEKL come from the germline V gene.

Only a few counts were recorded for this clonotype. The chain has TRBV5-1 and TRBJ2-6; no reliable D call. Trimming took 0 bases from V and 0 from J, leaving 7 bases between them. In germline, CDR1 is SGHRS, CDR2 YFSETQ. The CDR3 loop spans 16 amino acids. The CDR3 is CASSLDLISGANVLTF. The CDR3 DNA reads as TGCGCCAGCAGCTTGGATCTAATCTCTGGGGCCAACGTCCTGACTTTC.

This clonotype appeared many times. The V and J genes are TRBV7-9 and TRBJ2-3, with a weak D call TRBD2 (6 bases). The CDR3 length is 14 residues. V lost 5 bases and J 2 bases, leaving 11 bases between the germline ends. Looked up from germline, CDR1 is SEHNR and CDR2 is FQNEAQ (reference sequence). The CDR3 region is CASSTQGLTDTQYF. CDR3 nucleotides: TGTGCCAGCAGCACCCAGGGACTCACAGATACGCAGTATTTT.

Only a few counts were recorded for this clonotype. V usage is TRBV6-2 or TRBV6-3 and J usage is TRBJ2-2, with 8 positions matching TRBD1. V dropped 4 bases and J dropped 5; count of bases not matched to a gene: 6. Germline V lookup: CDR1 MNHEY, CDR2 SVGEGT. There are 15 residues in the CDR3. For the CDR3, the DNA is TGTGCCAGCAGTTCCTGGACAGGGTTAACCGGGGAGCTGTTTTTT. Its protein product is CASSSWTGLTGELFF.

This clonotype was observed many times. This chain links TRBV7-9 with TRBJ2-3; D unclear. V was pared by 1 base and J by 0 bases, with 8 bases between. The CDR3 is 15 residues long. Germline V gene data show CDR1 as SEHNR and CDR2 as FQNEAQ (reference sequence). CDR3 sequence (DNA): TGTGCCAGCAGCTTAGATTCCCAGAGCACAGATACGCAGTATTTT. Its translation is CASSLDSQSTDTQYF.

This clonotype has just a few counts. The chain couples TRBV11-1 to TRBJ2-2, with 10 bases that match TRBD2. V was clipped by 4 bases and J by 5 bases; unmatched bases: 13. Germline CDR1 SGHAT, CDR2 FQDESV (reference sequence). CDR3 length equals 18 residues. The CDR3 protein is CASSSALASGRLTGELFF. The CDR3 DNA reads TGTGCCAGCAGCTCAGCCCTGGCTAGCGGGAGATTAACCGGGGAGCTGTTTTTT.

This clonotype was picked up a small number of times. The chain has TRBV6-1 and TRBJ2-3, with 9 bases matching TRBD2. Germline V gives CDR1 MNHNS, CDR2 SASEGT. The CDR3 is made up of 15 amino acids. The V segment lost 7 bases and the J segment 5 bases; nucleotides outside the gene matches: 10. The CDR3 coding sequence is TGTGCCAGCAACAAATTGGGACTAGCCCTAGATACGCAGTATTTT. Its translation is CASNKLGLALDTQYF.

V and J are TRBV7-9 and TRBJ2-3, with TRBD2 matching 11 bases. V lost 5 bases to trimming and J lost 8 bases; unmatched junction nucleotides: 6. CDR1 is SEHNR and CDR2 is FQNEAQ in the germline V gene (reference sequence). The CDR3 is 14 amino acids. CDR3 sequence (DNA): TGTGCCAGCAGCCAGACTAGCGGGACGGGTACGCAGTATTTT. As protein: CASSQTSGTGTQYF.

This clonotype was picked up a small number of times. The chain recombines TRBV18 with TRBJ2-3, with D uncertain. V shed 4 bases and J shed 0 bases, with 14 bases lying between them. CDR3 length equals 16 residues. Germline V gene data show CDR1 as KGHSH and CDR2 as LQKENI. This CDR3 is CASSRETSSSTDTQYF. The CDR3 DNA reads TGTGCCAGCTCACGAGAGACATCCTCTAGCACAGATACGCAGTATTTT.

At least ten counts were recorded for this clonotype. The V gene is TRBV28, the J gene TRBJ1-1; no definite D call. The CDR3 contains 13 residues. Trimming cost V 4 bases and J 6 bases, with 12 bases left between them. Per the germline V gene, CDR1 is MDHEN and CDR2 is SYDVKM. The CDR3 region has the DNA TGTGCCAGCAGTTCCGCGGGGAGCGCTGAAGCTTTCTTT. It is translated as CASSSAGSAEAFF. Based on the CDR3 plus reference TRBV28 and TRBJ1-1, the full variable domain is DVKVTQSSRYLVKRTGEKVFLECVQDMDHENMFWYRQDPGLGLRLIYFSYDVKMKEKGDIPEGYSVSREKKERFSLILESASTNQTSMYLCASSSAGSAEAFFGQGTRLTVV.

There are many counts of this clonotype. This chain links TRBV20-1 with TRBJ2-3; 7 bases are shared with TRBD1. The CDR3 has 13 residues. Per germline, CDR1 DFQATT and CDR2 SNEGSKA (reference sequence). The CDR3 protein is CRGLQGSTDTQYF. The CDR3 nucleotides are TGCAGAGGATTACAGGGGAGCACAGATACGCAGTATTTT.

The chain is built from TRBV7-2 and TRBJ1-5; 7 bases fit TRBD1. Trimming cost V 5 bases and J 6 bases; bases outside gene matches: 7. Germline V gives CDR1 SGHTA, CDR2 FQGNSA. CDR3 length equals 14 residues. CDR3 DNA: TGTGCCAGCAGCGCACAGGGGAGTGGTCAGCCCCAGCATTTT. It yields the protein CASSAQGSGQPQHF.